A selection of T cell receptor beta chains follows, all from one sample in a study of PD-L1 blockade in urothelial cancer. Sequencing used immunoSEQ multiplex PCR; TCRdb keeps in-frame clones, though not all of them. The data show fewer than 65,000 clones, 87% seen once. This specimen was PBMCs, taken around atezolizumab (anti-PD-L1) treatment. The receptor source for this set is a woman aged 60-75 years with urothelial cancer. CDR3s include the opening cysteine and the closing phenylalanine or tryptophan. Each record gives: J gene, V gene, clone size, D gene, CDR3 protein, CDR3 DNA. The D gene is left open where the match is weak. Size values are once, few and many counts, or a class for expanded clones, and some rows have none.

>TRBJ2-2|TRBV12-5|.|TRBD1
CASGLAKTGWGTGELFF
TGTGCTAGTGGTTTGGCGAAGACAGGGTGGGGTACCGGGGAGCTGTTTTTT
>TRBJ1-1|TRBV7-2|.|.
CASSSGGADTEAFF
TGTGCCAGCAGCAGCGGGGGGGCTGACACTGAAGCTTTCTTT
>TRBJ2-1|TRBV5-1|.|.
CASSLAGNEQFF
TGCGCCAGCAGCTTGGCGGGGAATGAGCAGTTCTTC
>TRBJ2-7|TRBV29-1|.|TRBD1
CSVDGTGSYEQYF
TGCAGCGTAGATGGGACAGGATCCTACGAGCAGTACTTC
>TRBJ2-7|TRBV13|.|TRBD2
CASSWEAGDEQYF
TGTGCCAGCAGCTGGGAAGCGGGAGACGAGCAGTACTTC
>TRBJ2-7|TRBV7-2|.|.
CASSLDQGPYEQYF
TGTGCCAGCAGTCTCGATCAGGGCCCCTACGAGCAGTACTTC
>TRBJ2-1|TRBV6-5|.|.
CASSYLSVIGEQFF
TGTGCCAGCAGTTACCTCTCGGTGATCGGTGAGCAGTTCTTC
>TRBJ2-2|TRBV15|.|.
CATTSGARTRPTGELFF
TGTGCCACCACCTCAGGGGCCAGGACGCGGCCCACCGGGGAGCTGTTTTTT
>TRBJ2-7|TRBV28|.|.
CASSPYGIGYEQYF
TGTGCCAGCAGTCCGTACGGGATTGGGTACGAGCAGTACTTC
>TRBJ1-6|TRBV5-6|.|.
CASSLPFSPLHF
TGTGCCAGCAGCTTGCCGTTTTCACCCCTCCACTTT
>TRBJ2-7|TRBV28|.|TRBD2
CASSLWTSGRDEQYF
TGTGCCAGCAGTTTATGGACTAGCGGGAGGGACGAGCAGTACTTC
>TRBJ1-1|TRBV27|.|.
CASREAGNTEAFF
TGTGCCAGCAGGGAGGCAGGGAACACTGAAGCTTTCTTT
>TRBJ2-5|TRBV7-6|.|TRBD2
CASSPSTASGVETQYF
TGTGCCAGCAGCCCGAGCACGGCTAGCGGGGTTGAGACCCAGTACTTC
>TRBJ2-7|TRBV5-1|.|TRBD2
CATTRTSGSYEQYF
TGCGCCACCACAAGGACTAGCGGTTCCTACGAGCAGTACTTC
>TRBJ2-2|TRBV29-1|.|.
CSVEAPNTGELFF
TGCAGCGTTGAGGCACCGAACACCGGGGAGCTGTTTTTT
>TRBJ1-2|TRBV5-6|.|TRBD1
CASSLYAGQGAVGYTF
TGTGCCAGCAGCTTGTATGCGGGACAGGGGGCGGTTGGCTACACCTTC
>TRBJ1-1|TRBV19|.|.
CASSSRQYLNTEAFF
TGTGCCAGTAGTTCCCGACAGTACCTGAACACTGAAGCTTTCTTT
>TRBJ1-3|TRBV7-6|.|TRBD1
CASSLGTGGKNTIYF
TGTGCCAGCAGCCTCGGGACAGGGGGCAAAAACACCATATATTTT
>TRBJ1-1|TRBV19|few|.
CASSNGPNTEAFF
TGTGCCAGTAGTAATGGCCCGAACACTGAAGCTTTCTTT
>TRBJ2-3|TRBV9|.|.
CASSVGARSTDTQYF
TGTGCCAGCAGCGTAGGCGCTAGAAGCACAGATACGCAGTATTTT
>TRBJ1-2|TRBV28|.|TRBD1
CASRQGQGKDYGYTF
TGTGCCAGCAGACAGGGACAGGGGAAGGACTATGGCTACACCTTC
>TRBJ1-2|TRBV6-1|.|.
CASRVVGARGYTF
TGTGCCAGCAGGGTCGTGGGGGCGCGTGGCTACACCTTC
>TRBJ1-1|TRBV10-3|once|TRBD1
CAISPDRGGAEAFF
TGTGCCATCAGTCCGGACAGGGGAGGGGCTGAAGCTTTCTTT
>TRBJ1-1|TRBV5-4|.|TRBD1
CASSKNRGETAEAFF
TGTGCCAGCAGCAAAAACAGGGGTGAGACGGCTGAAGCTTTCTTT
>TRBJ2-4|TRBV2|.|.
CASMAGANIQYF
TGTGCCAGCATGGCAGGGGCGAACATTCAGTACTTC
>TRBJ1-6|TRBV9|few|.
CASSVDASSYNSPLHF
TGTGCCAGCAGCGTAGATGCGAGCTCCTATAATTCACCCCTCCACTTT
>TRBJ1-3|TRBV5-6|.|TRBD1
CASSPTGYGNTIYF
TGTGCCAGCAGCCCGACAGGGTATGGAAACACCATATATTTT
>TRBJ1-4|TRBV6-6|.|TRBD1
CASSSITSGGLEKLFF
TGTGCCAGCAGTTCCATTACCTCAGGGGGCTTAGAAAAACTGTTTTTT
>TRBJ2-3|TRBV7-2|.|TRBD1
CASSSPSGTGFTDTQYF
TGTGCCAGCAGCTCCCCCTCAGGGACAGGGTTCACAGATACGCAGTATTTT
>TRBJ1-1|TRBV5-1|.|.
CASSITRVQGTTEAFF
TGCGCCAGCAGCATCACACGAGTACAGGGAACTACTGAAGCTTTCTTT
>TRBJ1-3|TRBV9|.|TRBD1
CASPLDTGGSGNTIYF
TGTGCCAGCCCCCTTGATACAGGGGGCTCTGGAAACACCATATATTTT
>TRBJ1-2|TRBV7-2|once|TRBD1
CASSVTGTGIYGYTF
TGTGCCAGCAGCGTGACCGGGACAGGGATCTATGGCTACACCTTC
>TRBJ1-5|TRBV18|.|TRBD1
CASSQTTGVTQPQHF
TGTGCCAGCTCTCAAACGACAGGGGTTACTCAGCCCCAGCATTTT
>TRBJ1-1|TRBV7-2|.|.
CASSLRGTEAFF
TGTGCCAGCAGTCTAAGGGGAACTGAAGCTTTCTTT
>TRBJ2-1|TRBV4-3|.|TRBD2
CASSQGTSDYNEQFF
TGCGCCAGCAGCCAGGGGACTAGCGACTACAATGAGCAGTTCTTC
>TRBJ1-2|TRBV19|.|TRBD1
CASHNRGTDRYGYTF
TGTGCCAGTCATAACAGGGGGACCGATCGGTATGGCTACACCTTC
>TRBJ2-7|TRBV5-1|.|.
CASSLVSGAEQYF
TGCGCCAGCAGCTTGGTTTCAGGGGCCGAGCAGTACTTC
>TRBJ2-1|TRBV13|medium-sized|TRBD1
CASSLEGQGVNEQFF
TGTGCCAGCAGCCTCGAGGGACAGGGGGTGAATGAGCAGTTCTTC
>TRBJ1-3|TRBV9|few|TRBD1
CASSVGTGPGNTIYF
TGTGCCAGCAGCGTAGGGACAGGGCCTGGAAACACCATATATTTT
>TRBJ1-2|TRBV29-1|.|TRBD1
CSVEGWDRGPYGYTF
TGCAGCGTTGAAGGGTGGGACAGAGGCCCCTATGGCTACACCTTC
>TRBJ2-1|TRBV15|.|.
CATSRDLGRGEQFF
TGTGCCACCAGCAGAGATCTCGGCAGGGGCGAGCAGTTCTTC
>TRBJ2-7|TRBV12-5|.|TRBD2
CASALATSGGAKEQYF
TGTGCTAGTGCCCTAGCGACTAGCGGGGGGGCAAAAGAGCAGTACTTC
>TRBJ2-2|TRBV6-5|.|TRBD1
CASSPGTVNTGELFF
TGTGCCAGCAGTCCCGGGACAGTGAACACCGGGGAGCTGTTTTTT
>TRBJ1-2|TRBV6-1|.|.
CASSEVFTRGGYTF
TGTGCCAGCAGTGAAGTGTTCACTCGAGGGGGCTACACCTTC
>TRBJ1-3|TRBV10-3|.|.
CAISDHRKAGNTIYF
TGTGCCATCAGTGACCACAGGAAGGCTGGAAACACCATATATTTT
>TRBJ1-5|TRBV5-5|.|.
CASSLQGNSNQPQHF
TGTGCCAGCAGCTTACAGGGTAATAGCAATCAGCCCCAGCATTTT
>TRBJ2-5|TRBV5-1|.|TRBD2
CASSWGLAGSQETQYF
TGCGCCAGCAGCTGGGGACTAGCGGGGAGCCAAGAGACCCAGTACTTC
>TRBJ2-1|TRBV7-9|once|TRBD2
CASSPHFGGMYNEQFF
TGTGCCAGCAGCCCGCATTTCGGGGGGATGTATAATGAGCAGTTCTTC
>TRBJ1-5|TRBV2|.|.
CASRFAGDNQPQHF
TGTGCCAGCAGGTTCGCAGGGGATAATCAGCCCCAGCATTTT
>TRBJ1-2|TRBV2|.|TRBD1
CASIPDRVSTTNYGYTF
TGTGCCAGCATTCCCGACAGGGTTAGTACGACTAACTATGGCTACACCTTC
>TRBJ2-7|TRBV6-4|.|TRBD2
CASSQNRRTSGFSYEQYF
TGTGCCAGCAGTCAGAATCGCCGGACTAGCGGATTCTCCTACGAGCAGTACTTC
>TRBJ1-1|TRBV6-5|.|TRBD1
CATEVQGGNTEAFF
TGTGCCACCGAGGTGCAGGGGGGGAACACTGAAGCTTTCTTT
>TRBJ1-1|TRBV28|.|.
CASSVTEGKPNTEAFF
TGTGCCAGCAGTGTGACAGAAGGCAAACCCAACACTGAAGCTTTCTTT
>TRBJ2-7|TRBV28|.|.
CASSPGLSGRGEQYF
TGTGCCAGCAGTCCCGGACTATCGGGAAGGGGCGAGCAGTACTTC